The 26 T cell receptor beta chains reported below all come from one sample, sequenced in a study of identical twins. TCRdb analysed the 5' RACE reads with MiXCR anew, one entry per CDR3 protein. The top ten hold 2.1% of the sample, which has around 280,000 distinct CDR3 sequences, around 8.8% seen once. The data also belong to a second study, concerning yellow fever vaccine responses in identical twins.

What was sequenced was memory (CD45RO+) T cells sorted from blood. The receptors come from a woman between 18 and 29 years old in good health.

With respect to this clonotype: Given a much more abundant clone one base away, this may be a read error. The chain carries TRBV5-1 and TRBJ2-1, with D maybe TRBD1 (5 bases). The germline V gene has CDR1 SGHRS and CDR2 YFSETQ. CDR3 size: 15 residues. Trimming took 3 bases from V and 0 from J, leaving 10 bases between them. CDR3 in amino acids: CASSSTEISYNEQFF. In nucleotides, the CDR3 is TGCGCCAGCAGCTCGACAGAGATCTCCTACAATGAGCAGTTCTTC.

There are a few counts of this clonotype. The chain uses TRBV12-3 or TRBV12-4 and TRBJ2-2; 8 bases are shared with TRBD2. The CDR3 runs to 16 residues. Trimming removed 1 base from V and 5 bases from J; junction bases left unmatched: 6. The CDR3 is CASSLGAGGLTGELFF. In DNA, the CDR3 is TGTGCCAGCAGTTTAGGGGCGGGGGGCCTTACCGGGGAGCTGTTTTTT.

This clonotype was seen many times. The rearrangement uses TRBV6-1 and TRBJ2-3; no reliable D call. CDR3 length: 14 residues. Germline V gene lookup returns CDR1 MNHNS and CDR2 SASEGT. Trimming cost V 0 bases and J 4 bases, with 8 bases left between them. The CDR3 reads CASSEAYYSDTQYF. DNA for the CDR3: TGTGCCAGCAGTGAAGCCTACTACTCAGATACGCAGTATTTT.

This clonotype was observed a few times. The V gene is TRBV5-1, the J gene TRBJ2-2, with a tentative D call TRBD2 (6 bases). Between the trimmed V and J ends, which lost 6 bases and 2 bases, there was a span of 14 bases. The CDR3 extends over 15 amino acids. The V gene's germline CDR1 is SGHRS and CDR2 YFSETQ. CDR3 in amino acids: CASTLERANTGELFF. DNA of the CDR3: TGCGCCAGCACTCTCGAGCGGGCTAACACCGGGGAGCTGTTTTTT.

This clonotype was recorded a few times. V gene TRBV2 combines with J gene TRBJ1-1; 9 positions match TRBD1. Trimming at V came to 7 bases and at J to 3 bases, leaving 3 bases not matched to a gene. Per germline, CDR1 SNHLY and CDR2 FYNNEI. The CDR3 contains 13 residues. The CDR3: CASIRDRDTEAFF. CDR3 bases: TGTGCCAGCATCAGGGACAGGGACACTGAAGCTTTCTTT.

The J gene is TRBJ2-3, the V gene TRBV3-1; tentative D call: TRBD2 (6 bases). The CDR3 is made up of 16 amino acids. Trimming cost V 4 bases and J 6 bases, with 20 bases left between them. Germline assignment: CDR1 LGHDT and CDR2 YNNKEL (reference sequence). The CDR3 loop reads CASSRGEEVVFDTQYF. The CDR3 region has the DNA TGTGCCAGCAGCCGGGGGGAGGAGGTCGTTTTCGATACGCAGTATTTT.

There are many counts of this clonotype. The chain couples TRBV10-3 to TRBJ2-3, with no clear D. Trimming took off 0 bases at V and 0 bases at J, with 10 bases between the two ends. CDR1 ENHRY and CDR2 SYGVKD come from the germline V gene. CDR3 size: 16 residues. This CDR3 reads CAISESFSTSTDTQYF. In DNA form, the CDR3 reads TGTGCCATCAGTGAGTCCTTCTCCACTAGCACAGATACGCAGTATTTT.

This clonotype showed up just a few times. This chain connects TRBV20-1 to TRBJ2-7; D is uncertain. V shed 4 bases and J shed 3 bases, with 7 bases lying between them. The CDR3 length is 11 residues. Germline loops: CDR1 DFQATT, CDR2 SNEGSKA (reference sequence). The CDR3 DNA reads TGCAGTGCTAACGTCGGCTACGAGCAGTACTTC. It is translated as CSANVGYEQYF.

This clonotype showed up just a few times. V usage is TRBV28 and J usage is TRBJ1-2, with 8 bases identical to TRBD1. With V trimmed by 3 bases and J by 1 base, 7 bases remained unmatched. The CDR3 has 16 residues. Looked up from germline, CDR1 is MDHEN and CDR2 is SYDVKM. The CDR3 DNA reads TGTGCCAGCAGTTTTCCGACAGGGGTGCTTAACTATGGCTACACCTTC. Translated: CASSFPTGVLNYGYTF.

This rearrangement joins TRBV5-1 to TRBJ1-4; D gene uncertain. The germline V gene encodes CDR1 SGHRS and CDR2 YFSETQ. The CDR3 sequence is 14 residues long. The V and J ends lost 4 bases and 4 bases respectively, with 11 bases between them. CDR3 sequence: CASSGGQNNEKLFF. Written as DNA, the CDR3 is TGCGCCAGCAGCGGAGGGCAGAATAATGAAAAACTGTTTTTT.

Only a few counts were recorded for this clonotype. This chain uses TRBV3-1 with TRBJ1-6, with D maybe TRBD1 (5 bases). Trimming pared 10 bases from V and 15 bases from J, leaving 19 bases between. Germline CDR1 reads LGHDT; CDR2 reads YNNKEL (reference sequence). The CDR3 sequence is 12 residues long. In nucleotides, the CDR3 is TGTGCCACCCAAGACCGGGAGACAGACCTCCACTTT. It is translated as CATQDRETDLHF.

The rearrangement links TRBV7-2 to TRBJ1-2; possible D gene TRBD1, 5 bases. This CDR3 spans 14 amino acids. Germline CDR1 is SGHTA and CDR2 is FQGNSA. With 3 bases removed from V and 1 base from J, the gap between germline ends came to 9 bases. The CDR3 sequence: CASSFHRLNYGYTF. For the CDR3, the DNA is TGTGCCAGCAGCTTTCACAGGCTTAACTATGGCTACACCTTC.

This clonotype was detected many times. V gene TRBV28 combines with J gene TRBJ2-5; D gene unclear. V was pared by 3 bases and J by 2 bases, with 13 bases between. Germline CDR1 and CDR2: MDHEN and SYDVKM. The length of the CDR3 is 15 residues. As DNA, the CDR3 is TGTGCCAGCAGTTTTCTTGCTCCCCGGCAAGAGACCCAGTACTTC. Amino acids: CASSFLAPRQETQYF.

This clonotype was seen repeatedly, ten times or more. The rearrangement joins TRBV20-1 to TRBJ1-2; D possibly corresponds to TRBD1 (6 bases). The germline gives CDR1 DFQATT, CDR2 SNEGSKA (reference sequence). This CDR3 is 15 amino acids long. Trimming cost V 2 bases and J 0 bases, with 13 bases left between them. The CDR3 DNA follows: TGCAGTGCTAGACCTATGACAGGAACTAACTATGGCTACACCTTC. The encoded protein is CSARPMTGTNYGYTF.

The gene calls are TRBV24-1 and TRBJ1-2, with 7 nucleotides matching TRBD1. The germline V gene encodes CDR1 KGHDR and CDR2 SFDVKD. With 4 bases clipped from V and 4 bases from J, the junction kept 8 bases outside the gene matches. The CDR3 is 15 residues long. For the CDR3, the DNA is TGTGCCACCAGTGACCGAACAGGGGATTCCTATGGCTACACCTTC. The encoded protein is CATSDRTGDSYGYTF.

This chain connects TRBV12-3 or TRBV12-4 to TRBJ1-6, with 7 positions matching TRBD1. J was trimmed by 4 bases and V by 6 bases; bases with no gene match: 3. This CDR3 spans 14 amino acids. Here the CDR3 reads CASRVTGYNSPLHF. The CDR3 DNA reads as TGTGCCAGCAGAGTGACAGGGTATAATTCACCCCTCCACTTT.

This clonotype was seen a handful of times. The rearrangement joins TRBV20-1 to TRBJ1-2; D unclear. Germline values: CDR1 DFQATT, CDR2 SNEGSKA (reference sequence). V gave up 0 bases and J gave up 8 bases, with 13 bases separating them. The CDR3 consists of 13 residues. The CDR3 here is CSARDSGMLGYTF. Written as DNA, the CDR3 is TGCAGTGCTAGAGATTCCGGGATGCTAGGCTACACCTTC.

In this sample, this clonotype turned up many times. The chain couples TRBV11-2 to TRBJ2-5; 7 bases fit TRBD2. The CDR3 runs to 13 residues. Trimming at V came to 3 bases and at J to 3 bases, leaving 1 base not matched to a gene. Germline values: CDR1 SGHAT, CDR2 FQNNGV. Here the CDR3 DNA reads TGTGCCAGCAGCTTGGGAGGGGAAGAGACCCAGTACTTC. Residues: CASSLGGEETQYF.

The V and J genes are TRBV28 and TRBJ2-1; TRBD2 agrees at 13 bases. In germline, CDR1 is MDHEN, CDR2 SYDVKM. The CDR3 has 18 residues. Trimming cost V 8 bases and J 2 bases; bases outside gene matches: 12. The CDR3: CASGPPGTSGDTYNEQFF. The CDR3 nucleotides read TGTGCCAGCGGACCCCCAGGGACTAGCGGGGACACCTACAATGAGCAGTTCTTC.

This sequence joins TRBV20-1 and TRBJ2-6; 11 bases agree with TRBD1. The CDR3 is 18 amino acids. The J segment lost 3 bases and the V segment lost 0 bases, leaving 7 bases of the junction unmatched. Germline V gene lookup returns CDR1 DFQATT and CDR2 SNEGSKA (reference sequence). The CDR3 is CSARDLGTGGGGANVLTF. CDR3 nucleotide sequence: TGCAGTGCTAGAGATCTTGGGACAGGGGGAGGTGGGGCCAACGTCCTGACTTTC.

This clonotype was seen ten or more times. This chain links TRBV12-3 or TRBV12-4 with TRBJ2-1; 10 bases align to TRBD1. The CDR3 sequence is 11 residues long. Trimming cost V 6 bases and J 13 bases; bases outside gene matches: 3. The CDR3, as DNA: TGTGCCAGCAGCGACAGGGGGCAACAGTTCTTC. Its translation: CASSDRGQQFF.

The genes are TRBV6-1 and TRBJ2-7; the D call may be TRBD1 or TRBD2 (6 bases each). V lost 8 bases, J lost 3 bases, and 17 bases lay in between. Germline assignment: CDR1 MNHNS and CDR2 SASEGT. The CDR3 extends over 14 amino acids. CDR3 region: CASQRGDRYYEQYV. CDR3 nucleotides: TGTGCCAGCCAAAGGGGGGACCGATACTACGAGCAGTACGTC.

This clonotype came up many times. The rearrangement joins TRBV28 to TRBJ2-1; TRBD2 aligns across 13 bases. In germline, CDR1 is MDHEN, CDR2 SYDVKM. With 1 base clipped from V and 11 bases from J, the junction kept 11 bases outside the gene matches. This CDR3 comprises 17 residues. The CDR3 sequence: CASSLFDPGTSGDQQFF. CDR3 bases: TGTGCCAGCAGTTTATTCGATCCAGGGACTAGCGGGGATCAGCAGTTCTTC.

This clonotype has more than one count but fewer than ten. The chain employs TRBV5-4 and TRBJ2-3, with D hard to call. V shed 0 bases and J shed 6 bases, with 11 bases lying between them. Looked up from germline, CDR1 is SGHNT and CDR2 is YYREEE (reference sequence). The CDR3 length is 14 residues. This chain's CDR3 is CASSLGDPKDTQYF. The DNA of the CDR3 is TGTGCCAGCAGCTTGGGGGATCCGAAGGATACGCAGTATTTT.

V and J are TRBV5-1 and TRBJ2-7; D remains ambiguous. V shed 3 bases and J shed 4 bases, with 8 bases lying between them. Germline V gives CDR1 SGHRS, CDR2 YFSETQ. CDR3 size: 12 residues. The CDR3 sequence: CASSWNLYEQYF. The CDR3 DNA reads TGCGCCAGCAGCTGGAACTTATACGAGCAGTACTTC. Complete variable domain (other parts from reference TRBV5-1 and TRBJ2-7): KAGVTQTPRYLIKTRGQQVTLSCSPISGHRSVSWYQQTPGQGLQFLFEYFSETQRNKGNFPGRFSGRQFSNSRSEMNVSTLELGDSALYLCASSWNLYEQYFGPGTRLTVT.

This clonotype was seen many times. CDR3 loop: CASSLAERGLSPAKNIQYF. CDR3 coding DNA: TGTGCCAGCAGCTTAGCGGAACGGGGGCTTTCCCCAGCCAAAAACATTCAGTACTTC. The rearrangement joins TRBV7-2 to TRBJ2-4, with D possibly called TRBD1 or TRBD2 (6 bases each). The V end was cut by 0 bases, the J end by 0 bases, with 18 bases between. This CDR3 has 19 amino acids. The germline V gene encodes CDR1 SGHTA and CDR2 FQGNSA. Full variable domain (outside the CDR3, taken from reference TRBV7-2 and TRBJ2-4): GAGVSQSPSNKVTEKGKDVELRCDPISGHTALYWYRQSLGQGLEFLIYFQGNSAPDKSGLPSDRFSAERTGGSVSTLTIQRTQQEDSAVYLCASSLAERGLSPAKNIQYFGAGTRLSVL.